This paragraph reports one TCR beta chain. This clonotype was observed at least ten times. Its antigen specificity is not known. Base quality data are lacking; no much larger clone is found one base away. The data originate from a study of response to subunit inactivated influenza vaccine (dated by TCRdb to 2017 to 2018). Describing the broader study: To follow how T cells responded to a trivalent subunit inactivated influenza vaccine, the researchers relied on deep quantitative profiling of the T cell receptor repertoire.

Library method: RT-PCR. Instrument used: Illumina HiSeq 2500. The raw public reads went through TCRdb reprocessing: fastp at Q25, MiXCR clone calling, in-frame beta chains kept. For every CDR3 protein sequence, its rows merge into one entry that carries the most common genes and DNA. The sample yields more than 500,000 distinct CDR3 sequences; about 11% were counted once. More than 9.5% of the sample rests with the top ten. The CDR3 has 16 amino acids, counting the end cysteine and phenylalanine. Only the CDR3 part of the read is kept: 48 bases, read in frame from the first base. V loses 7 bases, J loses 0 bases, and the germline ends lie 13 bases apart. CDR1 and CDR2, looked up from the germline V gene, are MNHEY and SVGEGT. Overall results and qualifications from the work: According to the authors, only a limited number of new T cells may be recruited by each seasonal influenza vaccination.

These data were also reused for a study on T cells expressing NK-cell markers. The second study's paper adds: The TCR beta cDNA libraries were made using 5'RACE template switching, a step that added both a universal primer site and unique molecular identifiers. About eight donors provided sorted CD3+CD56+NKG2C+, CD3+CD56+NKG2C- and CD3+CD56-NKG2C+ T-cell subsets, whose TCR beta-chain repertoires were profiled. Among the eight sequenced donors, only one was HCMV-seronegative, while the other seven were HCMV-seropositive. In several experiments an anti-gammadeltaTCR antibody was added to restrict sorting to alphabetaTCR-expressing T cells. In several donors, the dominant CD3+CD56+NKG2C+ clonotypes were among the top 10 CD8+ clonotypes and accounted for roughly 1.0-8% of CD8+ T cells. Those dominant clonotypes were again the most abundant among CD3+CD56-NKG2C+ cells in several donors, at roughly 28.3-65%. Whether the expanded NKG2C-expressing T cell clones were specific for HCMV antigens remained unclear. The study sequenced eight donors, all healthy volunteers chosen at random: three men and five women. To determine HCMV serostatus, a commercial ELISA kit was used to detect HCMV-specific IgG in serum. Peripheral blood mononuclear cells were isolated from blood by Ficoll density gradient centrifugation. For more than 5 donors, unsorted PBMC were also used to sequence bulk peripheral blood T-cell repertoires. Synthesis of cDNA was primed from the TCR beta constant segment and was followed by two consecutive PCR amplification steps. The libraries were sequenced on Illumina HiSeq 2000/2500, MiSeq or NextSeq, producing 2 x 150 bp reads. MIGEC was used to demultiplex reads and group the reads by UMI, and MiTCR was used to assemble and quantify clonotypes. To remove erroneous sequences, TCR cDNA sequences were retained only when supported by two or more reads. The tcR package was used for downstream repertoire analysis, and clonotypes were matched across fractions by CDR3 nucleotide sequence plus V segment. VDJmatch was used to annotate antigen specificity against VDJdb, with one amino acid substitution allowed in CDR3.

Here the chain combines TRBV6-2 or TRBV6-3 and TRBJ2-6; confidence is insufficient to name the D gene. The starting material was PBMCs from blood, obtained on the day of vaccination. This clonotype was sampled from a man aged 50 to 59 who received an inactivated influenza vaccine. Donor details come from another sample of the same person, matched by shared clones. The CDR3 loop reads CASTDSLGSGANVLTF. The sequence in DNA is TGTGCCAGCACCGACTCTTTGGGCTCTGGGGCCAACGTCCTGACTTTC.